The TCR beta chain under discussion was sequenced for a study of blood T cell repertoires in COVID-19. Study-wide background: In each case, the material was cDNA or gDNA derived from T cells, B-cell-depleted T cells, or PBMCs.

TCRdb's copy holds only in-frame clones and misses some; the assay was immunoSEQ multiplex PCR. The profile shows roughly 100,000 clones, about 80% of them singletons. J was trimmed by 4 bases and V by 3 bases; bases with no gene match: 7. This CDR3 is built from 15 residues. Germline-derived CDR1 and CDR2 are SNHLY and FYNNEI. V and J are TRBV2 and TRBJ1-2; TRBD1 matches at 8 bases. The sequence derives from a woman older than 75 with active or convalescent COVID-19. The sample consisted of peripheral blood. The CDR3 coding sequence is TGTGCCAGCAGTGACCCGGACAGGGCCGGCTATGGCTACACCTTC. This encodes CASSDPDRAGYGYTF.